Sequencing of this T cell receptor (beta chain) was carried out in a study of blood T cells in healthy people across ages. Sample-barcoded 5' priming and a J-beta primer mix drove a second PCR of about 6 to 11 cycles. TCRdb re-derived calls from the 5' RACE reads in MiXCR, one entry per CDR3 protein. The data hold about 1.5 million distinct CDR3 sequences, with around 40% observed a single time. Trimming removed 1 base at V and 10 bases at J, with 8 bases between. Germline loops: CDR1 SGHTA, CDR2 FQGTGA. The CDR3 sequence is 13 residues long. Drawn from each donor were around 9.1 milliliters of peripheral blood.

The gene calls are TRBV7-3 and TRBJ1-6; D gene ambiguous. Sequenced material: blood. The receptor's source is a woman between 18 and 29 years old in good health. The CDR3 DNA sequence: TGTGCCAGCAGCTTAAAAAAGAACTCACCCCTCCACTTT. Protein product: CASSLKKNSPLHF.